This TCR beta chain was profiled in a study of blood T cell repertoires in COVID-19. Overall study: The study drew acute and convalescent COVID-19 samples from the United States, Italy and Spain. Sample material is recorded as cDNA or gDNA derived from T cells, B-cell-depleted T cells, or PBMCs.

Between the trimmed V and J ends, which lost 5 bases and 6 bases, there was a span of 15 bases. Per germline, CDR1 SGHRS and CDR2 YFSETQ. The CDR3 length is 13 residues. Only in-frame clones appear in the TCRdb table, and some are missing; sequencing was by immunoSEQ multiplex PCR. The data hold tens of thousands of clones, with roughly 82% observed a single time. Sequenced material: peripheral blood. The source of this sequence is a human donor in a cohort sampled during active COVID-19. The chain has TRBV5-1 and TRBJ2-7, with D possibly TRBD2 on 6 matching bases. The CDR3 sequence: CASSPGMGGEQYF. Here the CDR3 DNA reads TGCGCCAGCAGTCCGGGGATGGGAGGCGAGCAGTACTTC.